The 21 T cell receptor beta chains below come from one sample, sequenced in a study of T cell repertoires in cytomegalovirus infection. TCRdb redid the calling of the reads with MiXCR, one entry per CDR3 protein. In the table there are roughly 920,000 distinct CDR3 sequences, roughly a third of which are singletons. No cognate antigen is known for these TCRs. Sequenced material: cultured CD8+ T cells from PBMCs, taken from culture after CMV antigen stimulation. The receptors originated from a human donor in good health (CMV status not recorded). Some clones in this sample may be carry-over from other donors' samples.

Only a few counts were recorded for this clonotype. V and J are TRBV28 and TRBJ2-3, with a possible D match to TRBD1 (5 bases). The V gene lost 2 bases and the J gene lost 4 bases, with 16 bases spanning the gap. Germline-derived CDR1 and CDR2 are MDHEN and SYDVKM. The CDR3 has 16 amino acids. DNA of the CDR3: TGTGCCAGCAGTTTAGTCAGGGCTGATTTTCCAGATACGCAGTATTTT. Translated, it gives CASSLVRADFPDTQYF.

This clonotype occurred many times. The chain recombines TRBV7-2 with TRBJ1-3; D is perhaps TRBD1 (5 bases). Trimming removed 2 bases at V and 2 bases at J, with 16 bases between. The CDR3 is made up of 17 amino acids. Germline V gives CDR1 SGHTA, CDR2 FQGNSA. The CDR3 spells CASSLNALPGTGNTIYF. In nucleotides, the CDR3 is TGTGCCAGCAGCTTAAACGCCCTGCCAGGGACTGGAAACACCATATATTTT.

The V call is TRBV6-6, the J call TRBJ1-6; TRBD1 might be the D (6 bases). V was cut by 0 bases and J by 14 bases, with 11 bases left in between. Germline-derived CDR1 and CDR2 are MNHNY and SVGAGI (reference sequence). The CDR3 is made up of 13 amino acids. The CDR3 spells CASSYSLGGTLHF. CDR3 DNA sequence: TGTGCCAGCAGTTACTCCCTAGGGGGGACCCTCCACTTT.

In its sample, this clonotype was seen a few times. The V call is TRBV7-9, the J call TRBJ1-4; TRBD1 is a possible D gene (6 bases). V was clipped by 0 bases and J by 0 bases, with 14 bases between them. The CDR3 contains 18 residues. Germline CDR1 and CDR2: SEHNR and FQNEAQ (reference sequence). The CDR3 DNA reads as TGTGCCAGCAGCTTAGCTTGGCAGGGGTCCGCAACTAATGAAAAACTGTTTTTT. Protein product: CASSLAWQGSATNEKLFF.

The chain couples TRBV28 to TRBJ2-1, with TRBD1 matching 9 bases. The V and J ends lost 6 bases and 4 bases, in that order; junction bases with no gene match: 4. Germline V lookup: CDR1 MDHEN, CDR2 SYDVKM. The CDR3 loop spans 14 amino acids. The CDR3 sequence: CASRGGQGYNEQFF. The CDR3 nucleotides read TGTGCCAGCAGGGGGGGACAGGGATACAATGAGCAGTTCTTC.

The V gene is TRBV6-5, the J gene TRBJ2-3, with TRBD2 matching 7 bases. There are 17 residues in the CDR3. From germline, CDR1 is MNHEY and CDR2 SVGAGI. J lost 4 bases, V lost 6 bases, and 16 bases had no gene match. The CDR3 nucleotides read TGTGCCAGCAGAACACTATGTCTAGAGGGGAGGGCAGATACGCAGTATTTT. This translates into CASRTLCLEGRADTQYF.

The rearrangement uses TRBV7-6 and TRBJ2-3, with 8 bases identical to TRBD2. Trimming at V came to 1 base and at J to 4 bases, leaving 13 bases not matched to a gene. CDR1 is SGHVS and CDR2 is FNYEAQ in the germline V gene. The CDR3 is 18 amino acids. CDR3 sequence (DNA): TGTGCCAGCAGCTTAGATGTTAGCGGGGCGCCCGGCGCAGATACGCAGTATTTT. This translates into CASSLDVSGAPGADTQYF.

This clonotype was seen repeatedly, ten times or more. V is TRBV7-6 and J is TRBJ2-1; TRBD2 is a possible D gene (5 bases). Germline CDR1 is SGHVS and CDR2 is FNYEAQ. Trimming shortened V by 3 bases and J by 3 bases, and 18 bases separated the two germline ends. CDR3 size: 17 residues. The CDR3 DNA sequence: TGTGCCAGCAGCTTGGTCCTAGGAGGTAGCGACTACAATGAGCAGTTCTTC. Translated, it gives CASSLVLGGSDYNEQFF.

This clonotype has just a few counts. The gene calls are TRBV27 and TRBJ1-1; TRBD1 aligns across 7 bases. The V gene end was trimmed by 5 bases and the J gene end by 1 base; junction bases not matched to a gene: 7. CDR1 MNHEY and CDR2 SMNVEV come from the germline V gene (reference sequence). The CDR3 spans 15 residues. This CDR3 reads CASSDGGGRNTEAFF. In DNA form, the CDR3 reads TGTGCCAGCAGTGACGGAGGGGGCAGGAACACTGAAGCTTTCTTT.

Note on this clonotype: A read error may produce the germline difference seen at one junction end. V gene TRBV7-2 combines with J gene TRBJ2-2; D not resolved. The CDR3 has 16 amino acids. The germline gives CDR1 SGHTA, CDR2 FQGNSA. The CDR3 coding sequence is TGTGCCAGCAGCCCCCAGTTGCTCGCGAACACCAGGGAGCTGTTTTTT. It translates to CASSPQLLANTRELFF.

V and J are TRBV5-1 and TRBJ1-2; D is possibly TRBD1 (6 bases). The CDR3 extends over 14 amino acids. Germline-derived CDR1 and CDR2 are SGHRS and YFSETQ. V shed 4 bases and J shed 5 bases, with 15 bases lying between them. The CDR3 is CASSPFDRFYGYTF. The CDR3 DNA reads as TGCGCCAGCAGCCCCTTCGACAGGTTTTATGGCTACACCTTC.

For this clonotype: Compared with germline, one end of the junction differs, possibly owing to a read error. V usage is TRBV10-3 and J usage is TRBJ1-2; unclear D gene. Germline loops: CDR1 ENHRY, CDR2 SYGVKD. CDR3 length equals 12 residues. CDR3 DNA sequence: TGTGCCACTCTAGCCGCGGCCCGATCTCTCTCCTTC. This gives the protein CATLAAARSLSF.

The chain has TRBV19 and TRBJ1-6; TRBD1 agrees at 8 bases. The CDR3 extends over 13 amino acids. V lost 9 bases to trimming and J lost 7 bases; unmatched junction nucleotides: 5. CDR1 is LNHDA and CDR2 is SQIVND in the germline V gene (reference sequence). This CDR3 reads CARNRGINSPLHF. The CDR3 DNA follows: TGTGCCAGGAACAGGGGGATCAATTCACCCCTCCACTTT.

This clonotype was seen many times. The gene calls are TRBV7-6 and TRBJ2-2; maybe TRBD2 (5 bases). The germline CDR1 and CDR2 sequences are SGHVS and FNYEAQ. Trimming shortened V by 1 base and J by 5 bases, and 14 bases separated the two germline ends. The CDR3 consists of 16 residues. The CDR3 region is CASSLGGPRGTGELFF. The DNA of the CDR3 is TGTGCCAGCAGCTTAGGCGGACCCAGAGGGACCGGGGAGCTGTTTTTT.

This clonotype was recorded a few times. The rearrangement uses TRBV7-8 and TRBJ1-1; tentative D call: TRBD1 (5 bases). V lost 0 bases and J lost 3, with 17 bases in between. The CDR3 covers 17 residues. Per germline, CDR1 SGHVS and CDR2 FQNEAQ. CDR3 bases: TGTGCCAGCAGCTTAGCGCCAGGGTTACGGTCCGACACTGAAGCTTTCTTT. It specifies CASSLAPGLRSDTEAFF.

V gene TRBV7-6 combines with J gene TRBJ1-2, with unresolved D. The CDR3 is made up of 14 amino acids. The germline V gene has CDR1 SGHVS and CDR2 FNYEAQ. V was trimmed by 5 bases and J by 4 bases, leaving 14 bases between them. The CDR3 nucleotides are TGTGCCAGCAGCCCGAGAGAGGGCCTCTATGGCTACACCTTC. Its protein is CASSPREGLYGYTF.

Here the CDR3 reads CASRQIKPPNEQFF. CDR3 sequence (DNA): TGTGCCAGCAGACAAATCAAGCCCCCCAATGAGCAGTTCTTC. The chain is built from TRBV7-9 and TRBJ2-1; D is unclear. Germline V gene sequence: CDR1 SEHNR, CDR2 FQNEAQ (reference sequence). V was pared by 6 bases and J by 6 bases, with 15 bases between. The length of the CDR3 is 14 residues.

The sample holds a few counts of this clonotype. The V gene is TRBV19, the J gene TRBJ1-2; D call uncertain. The CDR3 has 14 residues. Between the trimmed V and J ends, which lost 5 bases and 7 bases, there was a span of 17 bases. Germline assignment: CDR1 LNHDA and CDR2 SQIVND (reference sequence). This CDR3 is CASSPSPGSSGYTF. In DNA, the CDR3 is TGTGCCAGTAGTCCAAGCCCCGGTTCGAGTGGCTACACCTTC.

This clonotype appeared a few times. The chain combines TRBV20-1 with TRBJ1-2, with TRBD1 matching over 9 bases. From germline, CDR1 is DFQATT and CDR2 SNEGSKA (reference sequence). The ends lost 0 bases at V and 8 bases at J; junction bases unmatched: 10. CDR3 length: 15 amino acids. In DNA form, the CDR3 reads TGCAGTGCTAGAGATCTGGGGGACAGGGCCGGGGGCTACACCTTC. It codes for CSARDLGDRAGGYTF.

The rearrangement links TRBV7-6 to TRBJ2-7, with D uncertain. Germline lookup yields CDR1 SGHVS and CDR2 FNYEAQ. Deletions cut 1 base from V and 6 bases from J, with 10 bases between. The CDR3 runs 13 residues. CDR3 region: CASSLGPPSEQYV. CDR3 bases: TGTGCCAGCAGCTTAGGGCCACCAAGCGAGCAGTACGTC.

In its sample, this clonotype was seen a few times. The chain combines TRBV20-1 with TRBJ2-5, with a weak D call TRBD1 (6 bases). This CDR3 is built from 12 residues. CDR1 and CDR2 (germline): DFQATT, SNEGSKA (reference sequence). The V end lost 2 bases, the J end lost 10 bases, and 14 bases lay between the germline ends. The CDR3 DNA is TGCAGTGCTAGAACCACAGGGTTACACCAGTACTTC. The encoded protein is CSARTTGLHQYF.